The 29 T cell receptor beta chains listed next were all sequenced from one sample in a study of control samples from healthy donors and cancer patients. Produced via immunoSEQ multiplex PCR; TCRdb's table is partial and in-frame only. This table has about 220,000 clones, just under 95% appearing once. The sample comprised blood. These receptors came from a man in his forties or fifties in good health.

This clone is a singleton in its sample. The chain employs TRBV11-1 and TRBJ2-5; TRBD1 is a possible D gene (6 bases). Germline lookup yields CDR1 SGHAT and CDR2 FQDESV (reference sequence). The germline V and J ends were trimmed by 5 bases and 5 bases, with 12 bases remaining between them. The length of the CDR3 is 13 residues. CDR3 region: CASSLQGWETQYF. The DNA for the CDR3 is TGTGCCAGCAGCCTGCAGGGGTGGGAGACCCAGTACTTC.

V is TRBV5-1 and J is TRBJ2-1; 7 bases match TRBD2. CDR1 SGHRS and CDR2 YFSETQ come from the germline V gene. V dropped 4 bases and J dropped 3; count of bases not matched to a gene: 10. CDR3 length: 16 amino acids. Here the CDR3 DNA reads TGCGCCAGCAGCCCTAGTACAGCGGGGTTCTACAATGAGCAGTTCTTC. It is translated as CASSPSTAGFYNEQFF.

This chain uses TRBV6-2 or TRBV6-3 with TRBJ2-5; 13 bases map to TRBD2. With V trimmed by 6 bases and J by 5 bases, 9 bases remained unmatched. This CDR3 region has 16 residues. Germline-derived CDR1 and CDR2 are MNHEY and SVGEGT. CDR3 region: CASRPRTSGGTETQYF. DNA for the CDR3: TGTGCCAGCAGACCTCGGACTAGCGGGGGTACGGAGACCCAGTACTTC.

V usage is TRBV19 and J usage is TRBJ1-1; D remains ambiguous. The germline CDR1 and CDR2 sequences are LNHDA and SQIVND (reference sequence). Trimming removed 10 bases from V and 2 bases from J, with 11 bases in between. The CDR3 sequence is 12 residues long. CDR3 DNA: TGTGCCATCGCCGGCCAAAACACTGAAGCTTTCTTT. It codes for CAIAGQNTEAFF.

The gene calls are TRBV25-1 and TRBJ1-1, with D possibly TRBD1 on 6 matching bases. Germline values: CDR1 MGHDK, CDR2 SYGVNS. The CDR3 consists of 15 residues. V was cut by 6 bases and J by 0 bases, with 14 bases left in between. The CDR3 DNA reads TGTGCCAGCAGCCAACCGGGACATCTGAACACTGAAGCTTTCTTT. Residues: CASSQPGHLNTEAFF.

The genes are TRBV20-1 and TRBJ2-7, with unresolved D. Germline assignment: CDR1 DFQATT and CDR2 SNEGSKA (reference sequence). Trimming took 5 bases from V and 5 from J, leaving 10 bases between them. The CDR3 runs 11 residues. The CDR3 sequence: CSAAQPNEQYF. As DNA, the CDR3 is TGCAGTGCTGCCCAGCCCAACGAGCAGTACTTC.

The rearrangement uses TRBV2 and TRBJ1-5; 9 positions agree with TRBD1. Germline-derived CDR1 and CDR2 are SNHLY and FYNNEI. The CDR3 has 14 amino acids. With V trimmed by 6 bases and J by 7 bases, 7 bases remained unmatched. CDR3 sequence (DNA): TGTGCCAGCAGAACTACAGGGGGCAGGCAGCCCCAGCATTTT. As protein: CASRTTGGRQPQHF.

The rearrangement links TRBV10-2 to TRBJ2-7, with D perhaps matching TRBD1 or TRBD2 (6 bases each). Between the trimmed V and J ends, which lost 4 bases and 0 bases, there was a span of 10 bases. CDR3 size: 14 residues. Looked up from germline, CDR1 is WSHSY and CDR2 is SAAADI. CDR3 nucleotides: TGCGCCAGCAGTGCACAGGGAGGCTCCTACGAGCAGTACGTC. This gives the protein CASSAQGGSYEQYV.

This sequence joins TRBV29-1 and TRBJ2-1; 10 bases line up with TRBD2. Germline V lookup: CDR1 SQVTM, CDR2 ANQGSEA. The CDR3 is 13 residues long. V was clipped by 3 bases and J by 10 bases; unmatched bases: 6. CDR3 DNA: TGCAGCGTTGAGTGGCTAGCGGGGGTGGAGCAGTTCTTC. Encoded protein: CSVEWLAGVEQFF.

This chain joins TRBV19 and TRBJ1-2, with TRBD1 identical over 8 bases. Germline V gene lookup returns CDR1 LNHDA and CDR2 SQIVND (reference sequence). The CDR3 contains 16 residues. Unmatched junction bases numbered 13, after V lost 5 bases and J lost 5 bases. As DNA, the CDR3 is TGTGCCAGTAGTCCCAAGGGCAGGGGGCGAACTTATGGCTACACCTTC. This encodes CASSPKGRGRTYGYTF.

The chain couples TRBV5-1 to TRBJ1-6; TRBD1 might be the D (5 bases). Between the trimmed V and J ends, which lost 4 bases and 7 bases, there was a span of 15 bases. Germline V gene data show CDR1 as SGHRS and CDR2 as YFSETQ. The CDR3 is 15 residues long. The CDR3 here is CASSPTGRDNSPLHF. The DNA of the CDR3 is TGCGCCAGCAGCCCCACGGGCAGGGACAATTCACCCCTCCACTTT.

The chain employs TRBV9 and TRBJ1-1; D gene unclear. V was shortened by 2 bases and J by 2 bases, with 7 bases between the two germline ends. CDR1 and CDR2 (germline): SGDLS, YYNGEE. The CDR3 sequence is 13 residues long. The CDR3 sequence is CASSVRQNTEAFF. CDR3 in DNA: TGTGCCAGCAGCGTTCGACAAAACACTGAAGCTTTCTTT.

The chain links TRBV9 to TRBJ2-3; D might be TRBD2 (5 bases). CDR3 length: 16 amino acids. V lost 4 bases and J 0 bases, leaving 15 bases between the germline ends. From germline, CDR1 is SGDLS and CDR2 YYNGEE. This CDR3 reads CASSSRTPGSTDTQYF. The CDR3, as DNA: TGTGCCAGCAGCTCCCGGACTCCGGGTAGCACAGATACGCAGTATTTT.

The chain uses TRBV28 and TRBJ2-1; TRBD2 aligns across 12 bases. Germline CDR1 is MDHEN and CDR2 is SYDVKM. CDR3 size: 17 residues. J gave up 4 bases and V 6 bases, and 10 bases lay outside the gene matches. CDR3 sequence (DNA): TGTGCCAGCAGCACGTCCGGACTAGCGGGGAGATACAATGAGCAGTTCTTC. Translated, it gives CASSTSGLAGRYNEQFF.

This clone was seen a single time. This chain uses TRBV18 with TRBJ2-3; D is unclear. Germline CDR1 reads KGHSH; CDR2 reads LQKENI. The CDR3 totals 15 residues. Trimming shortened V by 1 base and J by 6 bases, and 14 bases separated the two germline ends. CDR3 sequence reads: CASSPRVGIKDTQYF. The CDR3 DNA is TGTGCCAGCTCACCACGAGTAGGGATAAAGGATACGCAGTATTTT.

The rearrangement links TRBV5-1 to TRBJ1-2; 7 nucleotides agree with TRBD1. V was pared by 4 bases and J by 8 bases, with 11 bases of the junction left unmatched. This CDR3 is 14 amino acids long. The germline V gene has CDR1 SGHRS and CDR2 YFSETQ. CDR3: CASSDHDRVEGYTF. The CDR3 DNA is TGCGCCAGCAGCGATCATGACAGGGTCGAGGGCTACACCTTC.

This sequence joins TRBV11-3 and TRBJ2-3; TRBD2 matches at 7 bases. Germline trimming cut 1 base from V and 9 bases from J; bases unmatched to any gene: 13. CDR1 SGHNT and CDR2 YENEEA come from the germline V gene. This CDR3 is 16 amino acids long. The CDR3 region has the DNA TGTGCCAGCAGCTTAGCCAGCGGGGCCCGAGGGTCGACGCAGTATTTT. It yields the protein CASSLASGARGSTQYF.

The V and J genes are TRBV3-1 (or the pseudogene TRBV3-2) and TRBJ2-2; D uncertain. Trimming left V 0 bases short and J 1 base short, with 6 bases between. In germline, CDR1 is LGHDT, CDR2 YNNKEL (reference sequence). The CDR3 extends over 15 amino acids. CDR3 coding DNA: TGTGCCAGCAGCCAAGACGCCGTGAACACCGGGGAGCTGTTTTTT. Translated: CASSQDAVNTGELFF.

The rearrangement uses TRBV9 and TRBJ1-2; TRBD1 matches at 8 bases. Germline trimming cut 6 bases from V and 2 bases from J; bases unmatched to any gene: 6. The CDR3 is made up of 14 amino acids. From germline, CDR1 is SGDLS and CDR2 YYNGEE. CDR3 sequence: CASISGQGNYGYTF. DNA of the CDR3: TGTGCCAGCATTTCCGGACAGGGAAACTATGGCTACACCTTC.

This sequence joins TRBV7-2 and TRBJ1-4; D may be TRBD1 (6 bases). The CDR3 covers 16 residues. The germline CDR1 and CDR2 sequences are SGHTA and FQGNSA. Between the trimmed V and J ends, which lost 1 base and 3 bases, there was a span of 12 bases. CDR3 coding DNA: TGTGCCAGCAGCTTAGACCCGGGGGCAGCTAATGAAAAACTGTTTTTT. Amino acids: CASSLDPGAANEKLFF.

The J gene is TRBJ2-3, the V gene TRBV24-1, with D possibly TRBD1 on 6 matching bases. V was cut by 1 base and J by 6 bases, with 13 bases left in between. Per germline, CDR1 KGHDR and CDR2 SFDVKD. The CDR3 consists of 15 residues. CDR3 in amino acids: CATSDLVRGTDTQYF. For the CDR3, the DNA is TGTGCCACCAGTGATTTAGTGAGGGGGACGGATACGCAGTATTTT.

CDR3 residues: CASRQGGYGYTF. CDR3 bases: TGTGCCAGCAGACAGGGAGGCTATGGCTACACCTTC. This chain connects TRBV3-1 (or the pseudogene TRBV3-2) to TRBJ1-2; TRBD1 might be the D (6 bases). V lost 6 bases and J 4 bases, leaving 9 bases between the germline ends. The CDR3 totals 12 residues. Germline lookup yields CDR1 LGHDT and CDR2 YNNKEL (reference sequence).

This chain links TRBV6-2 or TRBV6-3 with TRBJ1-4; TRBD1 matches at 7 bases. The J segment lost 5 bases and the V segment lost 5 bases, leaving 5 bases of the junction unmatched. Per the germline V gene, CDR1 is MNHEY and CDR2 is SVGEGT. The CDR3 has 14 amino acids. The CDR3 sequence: CASSNDRENEKLFF. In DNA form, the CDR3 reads TGTGCCAGCAGTAACGACAGGGAAAATGAAAAACTGTTTTTT.

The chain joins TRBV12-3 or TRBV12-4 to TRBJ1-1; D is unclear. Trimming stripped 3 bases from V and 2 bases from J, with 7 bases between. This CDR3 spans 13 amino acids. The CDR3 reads CASSFEINTEAFF. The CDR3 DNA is TGTGCCAGCAGTTTCGAAATTAACACTGAAGCTTTCTTT.

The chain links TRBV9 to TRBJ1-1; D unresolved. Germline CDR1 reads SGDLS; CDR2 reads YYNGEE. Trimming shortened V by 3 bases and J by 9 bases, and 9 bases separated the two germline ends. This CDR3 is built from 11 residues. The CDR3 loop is CASSGPEKAFF. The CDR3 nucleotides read TGTGCCAGCAGCGGACCTGAGAAAGCTTTCTTT. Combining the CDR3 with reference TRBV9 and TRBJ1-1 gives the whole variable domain DSGVTQTPKHLITATGQRVTLRCSPRSGDLSVYWYQQSLDQGLQFLIQYYNGEERAKGNILERFSAQQFPDLHSELNLSSLELGDSALYFCASSGPEKAFFGQGTRLTVV.

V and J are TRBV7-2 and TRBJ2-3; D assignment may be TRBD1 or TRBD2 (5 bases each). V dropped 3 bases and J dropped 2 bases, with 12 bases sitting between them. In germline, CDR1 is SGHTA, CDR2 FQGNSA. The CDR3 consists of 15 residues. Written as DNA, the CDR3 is TGTGCCAGCAGCTTGGTTGGGGGATTCACAGATACGCAGTATTTT. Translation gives CASSLVGGFTDTQYF.

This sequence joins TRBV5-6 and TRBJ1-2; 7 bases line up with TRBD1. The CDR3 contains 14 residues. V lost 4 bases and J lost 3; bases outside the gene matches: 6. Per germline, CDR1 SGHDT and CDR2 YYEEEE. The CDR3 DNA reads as TGTGCCAGCAGCCTCCGGACAGGAGACTATGGCTACACCTTC. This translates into CASSLRTGDYGYTF.

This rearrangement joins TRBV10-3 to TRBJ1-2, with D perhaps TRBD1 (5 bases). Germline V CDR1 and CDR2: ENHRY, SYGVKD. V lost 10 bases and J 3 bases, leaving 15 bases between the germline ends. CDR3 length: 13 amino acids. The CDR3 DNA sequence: TGTGCCACGGAAAGTGACAGTGACTATGGCTACACCTTC. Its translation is CATESDSDYGYTF.

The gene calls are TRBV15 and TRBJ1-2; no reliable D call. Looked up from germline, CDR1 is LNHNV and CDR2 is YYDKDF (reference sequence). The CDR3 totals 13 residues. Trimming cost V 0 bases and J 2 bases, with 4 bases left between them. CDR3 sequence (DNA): TGTGCCACCAGCAGAGAATACAACTATGGCTACACCTTC. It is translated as CATSREYNYGYTF.